This T cell receptor (beta chain) was found in a study of post-analysis software for immune sequencing data. Study-level information: Recorded disease courses covered relapsing-remitting, secondary progressive and progressive-relapsing multiple sclerosis. Some patients had no subtype annotation.

Libraries were made from TCR beta cDNA, and they carried unique molecular identifiers. Using its own MiXCR run on the PCR reads, TCRdb lists one record per CDR3 protein. The table lists hundreds of thousands of distinct CDR3 sequences, around 40% of them singletons. Of note for this clonotype: What it recognizes is unknown.

Germline values: CDR1 LGHDT, CDR2 YNNKEL (reference sequence). This CDR3 comprises 13 residues. Deletions cut 0 bases from V and 11 bases from J, with 13 bases between. Study results and limitations: Patients used five TRBV segments, including TRBV5-6, TRBV5-1 and TRBV20-1, more often than controls. Relative to controls, patients with multiple sclerosis showed significantly lower normalized Chao1 diversity.

Sequencing was carried out using blood. The gene calls are TRBV3-1 and TRBJ2-5; either TRBD1 or TRBD2 may fit D (5 bases each). This clonotype was obtained from a girl aged 10 to 17 with multiple sclerosis. This CDR3 is CASSQEGRAGQYF. The CDR3 nucleotides are TGTGCCAGCAGCCAAGAGGGACGCGCCGGGCAGTACTTC.